The sequence of this T cell receptor (beta chain) was determined in a study of identical twins. About this clonotype: The antigen is undetermined.

MiXCR, applied by TCRdb to the 5' RACE reads, yields one record per CDR3 protein. Among around 530,000 distinct CDR3 sequences, nearly 15% were seen once, and the ten largest hold more than 0.4%. Overall study results and limits: Potential partial confounding of zero-insertion analyses by invariant MAIT and iNKT cells was noted.

CDR1 is MNHNS and CDR2 is SASEGT in the germline V gene. The CDR3 sequence is 13 residues long. Trimming removed 7 bases at V and 6 bases at J, with 13 bases between. The sample also formed part of further work on yellow fever vaccine responses in identical twins.

The TCR was taken from a woman aged 18-29 years in good health. This rearrangement joins TRBV6-1 to TRBJ2-1; D is perhaps TRBD1 (7 bases). The specimen sequenced was CD4+ T cells sorted from blood. CDR3 nucleotide sequence: TGTGCCAGCACCAGGGGGGTGGGCAATGAGCAGTTCTTC. Amino acid sequence: CASTRGVGNEQFF.